Each of the 14 T cell receptor beta chains below was sequenced from the same sample in a study of T cells in Graves' hyperthyroidism and ophthalmopathy. Amplification yielded TCR beta CDR3 regions, with RNA transcripts as the source. A set of HTBI primers served as the primers for a first-round RT-PCR of the TCR CDR3. MiXCR, run by TCRdb on the multiplex PCR reads, gives a single entry per CDR3 protein. The table has some 500,000 distinct CDR3 sequences, approximately 15% seen once. Material for sequencing was blood. The receptors originated from a woman aged 18-30 years with Graves' hyperthyroidism.

The V gene is TRBV4-1, the J gene TRBJ1-1; D gene ambiguous. The CDR3 spans 17 residues. Per the germline V gene, CDR1 is MGHRA and CDR2 is YSYEKL. V gave up 8 bases and J gave up 4 bases, with 26 bases separating them. The CDR3 DNA reads TGCGCCAGCCGTAGTATCGCCCGCCGAACTCAACTCACTGAAGCTTTCTTT. Its translation: CASRSIARRTQLTEAFF.

In this sample, this clonotype turned up many times. This chain links TRBV12-3 or TRBV12-4 with TRBJ2-2, with a tentative D call TRBD2 (6 bases). The CDR3 spans 15 residues. V was clipped by 6 bases and J by 1 base, with 12 bases between them. The CDR3 sequence is CASSEVGGNTGELFF. Written as DNA, the CDR3 is TGTGCCAGCAGCGAGGTCGGGGGGAACACCGGGGAGCTGTTTTTT.

Ten or more counts support this clonotype. The chain recombines TRBV3-1 with TRBJ2-3; a possible D gene is TRBD2 (6 bases). The CDR3 is 16 residues long. Looked up from germline, CDR1 is LGHDT and CDR2 is YNNKEL (reference sequence). Trimming cost V 4 bases and J 2 bases, with 16 bases left between them. The CDR3 here is CASSPELRDPTDTQYF. CDR3 coding DNA: TGTGCCAGCAGCCCGGAGTTGCGGGACCCCACAGATACGCAGTATTTT.

This clonotype was observed at least ten times. CDR3 loop: CASSSRGPGNTIYF. The CDR3 DNA reads TGTGCCAGCAGTTCGAGGGGGCCTGGAAACACCATATATTTT. V and J are TRBV12-3 or TRBV12-4 and TRBJ1-3, with TRBD1 matching over 7 bases. This CDR3 is 14 amino acids long. Trimming cost V 4 bases and J 2 bases; bases outside gene matches: 2.

This clonotype turned up a few times. The chain uses TRBV11-2 and TRBJ1-5; possibly TRBD1 for D (6 bases). Germline V gives CDR1 SGHAT, CDR2 FQNNGV. V gave up 2 bases and J gave up 3 bases, with 11 bases separating them. CDR3 length: 15 residues. The chain's CDR3 is CASSLKGGDNQPQHF. The CDR3 DNA sequence: TGTGCCAGCAGCTTAAAAGGGGGAGACAATCAGCCCCAGCATTTT.

This clonotype showed up just once. This rearrangement joins TRBV12-5 to TRBJ2-3; unclear D gene. Germline values: CDR1 LGHNT, CDR2 FRNRAP. Trimming stripped 5 bases from V and 3 bases from J, with 6 bases between. The length of the CDR3 is 12 residues. This CDR3 reads CASGLDTDTQYF. In DNA, the CDR3 is TGTGCTAGTGGTCTAGATACAGATACGCAGTATTTT. Together with reference TRBV12-5 and TRBJ2-3, the CDR3 gives the full variable domain: DARVTQTPRHKVTEMGQEVTMRCQPILGHNTVFWYRQTMMQGLELLAYFRNRAPLDDSGMPKDRFSAEMPDATLATLKIQPSEPRDSAVYFCASGLDTDTQYFGPGTRLTVL.

On this clonotype itself: A much larger clone lies a single base off, so this may be a read error. V and J are TRBV30 and TRBJ2-3; TRBD1 matches at 8 bases. V shed 8 bases, J shed 4 bases, and the junction held 8 bases outside the gene matches. The CDR3 is 13 amino acids. Germline-derived CDR1 and CDR2 are GTSNPN and SVGIG (reference sequence). The CDR3 loop is CAGGTGYADTQYF. The CDR3 DNA follows: TGTGCCGGAGGGACAGGATACGCAGATACGCAGTATTTT.

This clonotype was picked up a small number of times. J is TRBJ1-1 and V is TRBV5-1, with D unclear. The germline V gene encodes CDR1 SGHRS and CDR2 YFSETQ. The V and J ends lost 4 bases and 1 base respectively, with 14 bases between them. The CDR3 is 15 amino acids. CDR3 bases: TGCGCCAGCAGCCCCCCCCTTGACACGAACACTGAAGCTTTCTTT. This translates into CASSPPLDTNTEAFF.

This clonotype showed up many times. The V call is TRBV30, the J call TRBJ1-5; D is undetermined. V was shortened by 1 base and J by 4 bases, with 8 bases between the two germline ends. The CDR3 is 13 residues long. CDR1 is GTSNPN and CDR2 is SVGIG in the germline V gene (reference sequence). The CDR3 loop is CAWSDGRNQPQHF. Here the CDR3 DNA reads TGTGCCTGGAGTGACGGACGGAATCAGCCCCAGCATTTT.

There are many counts of this clonotype. The rearrangement joins TRBV12-3 or TRBV12-4 to TRBJ1-5, with unresolved D. V shed 2 bases and J shed 5 bases, with 10 bases lying between them. The CDR3 sequence is 14 residues long. The CDR3 spells CASSLLGRDQPQHF. In nucleotides, the CDR3 is TGTGCCAGCAGTTTATTGGGTAGGGATCAGCCCCAGCATTTT.

The table lists this clonotype with many counts. The rearrangement links TRBV12-3 or TRBV12-4 to TRBJ1-4; D remains ambiguous. Trimming took off 7 bases at V and 6 bases at J, with 15 bases between the two ends. The CDR3 is 14 amino acids. CDR3: CASILGGSHEKLFF. In DNA, the CDR3 is TGTGCCAGCATTCTGGGCGGGTCTCATGAAAAACTGTTTTTT.

This clonotype was counted many times. The V gene is TRBV25-1, the J gene TRBJ2-1; 7 nucleotides line up with TRBD2. The CDR3 contains 14 residues. V shed 2 bases and J 8 bases; nucleotides not matched to a gene: 6. CDR1 is MGHDK, CDR2 SYGVNS, per germline. The CDR3 nucleotides are TGTGCCAGCAGTGAACCAGCGGGATCCCATGAGCAGTTCTTC. Its translation is CASSEPAGSHEQFF.

This clonotype was picked up many times. This rearrangement joins TRBV10-3 to TRBJ2-7; 7 nucleotides match TRBD1. The CDR3 covers 17 residues. J lost 2 bases, V lost 3 bases, and 13 bases had no gene match. Germline CDR1 and CDR2: ENHRY and SYGVKD. The CDR3, as DNA: TGTGCCATCAGTGACGGGACAGCGATTCTCCGACCCTACGAGCAGTACGTC. This encodes CAISDGTAILRPYEQYV.

The chain carries TRBV2 and TRBJ1-6, with 7 bases identical to TRBD1. The ends lost 3 bases at V and 0 bases at J; junction bases unmatched: 2. Germline CDR1 is SNHLY and CDR2 is FYNNEI. The CDR3 spans 16 residues. This chain's CDR3 is CASSEGQHSYNSPLHF. The CDR3 bases are TGTGCCAGCAGTGAGGGACAGCACTCCTATAATTCACCCCTCCACTTT.